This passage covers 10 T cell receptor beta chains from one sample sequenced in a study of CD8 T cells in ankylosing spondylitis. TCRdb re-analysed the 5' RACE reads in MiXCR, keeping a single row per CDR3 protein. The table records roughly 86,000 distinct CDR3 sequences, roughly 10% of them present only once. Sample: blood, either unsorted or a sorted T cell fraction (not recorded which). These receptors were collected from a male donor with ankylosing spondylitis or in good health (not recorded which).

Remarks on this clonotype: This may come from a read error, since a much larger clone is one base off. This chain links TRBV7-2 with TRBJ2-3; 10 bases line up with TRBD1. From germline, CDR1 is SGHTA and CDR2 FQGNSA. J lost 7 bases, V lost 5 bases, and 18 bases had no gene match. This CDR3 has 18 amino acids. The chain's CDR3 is CASSIVSRDRGGGNTQYF. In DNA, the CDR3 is TGTGCCAGCAGCATAGTTAGCCGGGACAGGGGTGGAGGGAATACGCAGTATTTT.

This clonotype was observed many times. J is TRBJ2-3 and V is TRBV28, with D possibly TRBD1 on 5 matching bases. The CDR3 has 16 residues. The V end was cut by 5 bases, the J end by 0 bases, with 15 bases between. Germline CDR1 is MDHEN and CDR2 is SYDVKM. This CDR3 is CASSIVVTASTDTQYF. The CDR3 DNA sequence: TGTGCCAGCAGTATAGTAGTGACAGCAAGCACAGATACGCAGTATTTT.

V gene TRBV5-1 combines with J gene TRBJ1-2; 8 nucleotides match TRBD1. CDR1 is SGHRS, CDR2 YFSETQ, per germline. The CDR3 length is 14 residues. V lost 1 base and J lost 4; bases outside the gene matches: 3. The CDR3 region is CASSLTGGVYGYTF. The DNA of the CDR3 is TGCGCCAGCAGCTTGACAGGGGGAGTCTATGGCTACACCTTC.

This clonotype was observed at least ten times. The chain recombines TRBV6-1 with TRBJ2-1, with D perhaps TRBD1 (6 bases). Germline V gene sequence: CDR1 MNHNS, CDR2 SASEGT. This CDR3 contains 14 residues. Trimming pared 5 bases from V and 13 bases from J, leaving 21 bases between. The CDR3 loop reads CASSPPGHGFPQFF. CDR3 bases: TGTGCCAGCAGTCCGCCGGGACACGGATTCCCACAGTTCTTC.

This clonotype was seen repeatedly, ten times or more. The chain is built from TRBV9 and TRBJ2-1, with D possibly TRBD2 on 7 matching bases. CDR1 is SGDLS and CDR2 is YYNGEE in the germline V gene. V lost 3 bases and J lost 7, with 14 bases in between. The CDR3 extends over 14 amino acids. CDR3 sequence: CASSAAGAGNEQFF. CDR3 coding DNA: TGTGCCAGCAGCGCCGCGGGGGCAGGGAATGAGCAGTTCTTC.

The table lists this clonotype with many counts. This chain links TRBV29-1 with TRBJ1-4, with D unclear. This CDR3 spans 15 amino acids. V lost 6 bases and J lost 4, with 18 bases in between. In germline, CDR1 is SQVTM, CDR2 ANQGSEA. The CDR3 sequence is CSVLFDTGDNEKLFF. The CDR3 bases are TGCAGCGTCCTCTTCGACACCGGAGATAATGAAAAACTGTTTTTT.

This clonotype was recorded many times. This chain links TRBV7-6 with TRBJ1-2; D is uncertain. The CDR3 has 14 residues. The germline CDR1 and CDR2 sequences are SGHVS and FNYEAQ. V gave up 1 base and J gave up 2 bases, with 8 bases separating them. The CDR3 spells CASSLGALNYGYTF. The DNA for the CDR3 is TGTGCCAGCAGCTTAGGGGCACTGAACTATGGCTACACCTTC. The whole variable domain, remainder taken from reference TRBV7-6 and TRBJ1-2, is GAGVSQSPRYKVTKRGQDVALRCDPISGHVSLYWYRQALGQGPEFLTYFNYEAQQDKSGLPNDRFSAERPEGSISTLTIQRTEQRDSAMYRCASSLGALNYGYTFGSGTRLTVV.

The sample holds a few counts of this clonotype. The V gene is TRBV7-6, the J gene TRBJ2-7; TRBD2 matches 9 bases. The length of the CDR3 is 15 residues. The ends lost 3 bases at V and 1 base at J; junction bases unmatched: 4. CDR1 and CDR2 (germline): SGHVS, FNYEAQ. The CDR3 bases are TGTGCCAGCAGCTTGAGTACTAGCGGGTCCTACGAGCAGTACTTC. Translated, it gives CASSLSTSGSYEQYF. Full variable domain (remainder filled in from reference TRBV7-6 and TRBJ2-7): GAGVSQSPRYKVTKRGQDVALRCDPISGHVSLYWYRQALGQGPEFLTYFNYEAQQDKSGLPNDRFSAERPEGSISTLTIQRTEQRDSAMYRCASSLSTSGSYEQYFGPGTRLTVT.

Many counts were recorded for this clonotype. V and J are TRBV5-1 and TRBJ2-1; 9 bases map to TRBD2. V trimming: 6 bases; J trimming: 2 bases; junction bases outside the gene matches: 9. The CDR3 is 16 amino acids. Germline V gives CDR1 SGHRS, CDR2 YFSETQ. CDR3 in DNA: TGCGCCAGCACCATGTTAGCGGGGGACCCCTACAATGAGCAGTTCTTC. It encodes CASTMLAGDPYNEQFF.

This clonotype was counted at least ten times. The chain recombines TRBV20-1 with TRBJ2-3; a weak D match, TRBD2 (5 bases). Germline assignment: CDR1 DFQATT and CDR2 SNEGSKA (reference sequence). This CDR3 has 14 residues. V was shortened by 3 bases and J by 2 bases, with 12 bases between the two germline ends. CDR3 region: CSARLASYTDTQYF. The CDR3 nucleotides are TGCAGTGCTAGGCTAGCCTCCTACACAGATACGCAGTATTTT.